This T cell receptor beta chain stems from a study of control samples from healthy donors and cancer patients. V gave up 4 bases and J gave up 2 bases; unmatched junction bases: 8. Looked up from germline, CDR1 is SGHNT and CDR2 is YYREEE (reference sequence). CDR3 length equals 16 residues. The repertoire was sequenced with immunoSEQ multiplex PCR; TCRdb's copy has only in-frame clones and lacks some. This sample carries 54,000 or so clones, 95% of them seen once, and the ten largest clones take approximately 2.2%. The sequence was obtained from a man aged 25 to 40 in good health. This sequence joins TRBV5-4 and TRBJ2-4, with 8 positions matching TRBD1. Sequenced sample: blood. The CDR3 sequence: CASSPDRAVSKNIQYF. The CDR3 DNA follows: TGTGCCAGCAGCCCGGACAGGGCGGTCTCCAAAAACATTCAGTACTTC.